What follows are 8 T cell receptor beta chains derived from one specimen sequenced in a study of T cell responses to AZD1222 COVID-19 vaccine. Clones were sequenced by immunoSEQ multiplex PCR, and TCRdb holds only the in-frame ones, with some missing. Of around 94,000 clones in the sample, more than 85% are singletons; the top ten hold 5%. Sample: peripheral blood, taken on day 0 of AZD1222 vaccination. Source of these receptors: an adult in good health.

The chain carries TRBV7-2 and TRBJ2-1; 10 bases are a match to TRBD2. Germline V gene sequence: CDR1 SGHTA, CDR2 FQGNSA. V was pared by 2 bases and J by 3 bases, with 7 bases of the junction left unmatched. CDR3 length equals 17 residues. The CDR3 loop is CASSLLAGALLYNEQFF. The CDR3 DNA reads as TGTGCCAGCAGCTTACTAGCGGGGGCCCTCCTCTACAATGAGCAGTTCTTC.

The chain couples TRBV19 to TRBJ1-2, with 7 bases identical to TRBD1. The length of the CDR3 is 12 residues. Germline CDR1 LNHDA, CDR2 SQIVND (reference sequence). V gave up 4 bases and J gave up 8 bases; unmatched junction bases: 4. The CDR3 sequence is CASSTDRVGYTF. DNA of the CDR3: TGTGCCAGTAGTACAGACAGGGTCGGCTACACCTTC.

The J gene is TRBJ2-3, the V gene TRBV7-9; perhaps TRBD1 as D (5 bases). The CDR3 is 13 residues long. Germline V gene sequence: CDR1 SEHNR, CDR2 FQNEAQ (reference sequence). V was cut by 1 base and J by 6 bases, with 8 bases left in between. CDR3 nucleotides: TGTGCCAGCAGCTTAGAGGGGTCGGATACGCAGTATTTT. Its translation is CASSLEGSDTQYF.

The chain has TRBV7-3 and TRBJ2-5, with TRBD1 matching 8 bases. The trim removed 0 bases at V and 5 bases at J, leaving 8 bases unmatched. The CDR3 is 16 residues long. Germline CDR1 is SGHTA and CDR2 is FQGTGA. CDR3 nucleotide sequence: TGTGCCAGCAGCTTAACGGCGCAGGGGGCGCGGGAGACCCAGTACTTC. It specifies CASSLTAQGARETQYF.

This chain connects TRBV19 to TRBJ1-4; D not resolved. The CDR3 covers 16 residues. Between the trimmed V and J ends, which lost 2 bases and 0 bases, there was a span of 10 bases. CDR1 LNHDA and CDR2 SQIVND come from the germline V gene (reference sequence). CDR3 residues: CASSILGRATNEKLFF. For the CDR3, the DNA is TGTGCCAGTAGTATATTGGGCAGAGCAACTAATGAAAAACTGTTTTTT.

The rearrangement links TRBV7-9 to TRBJ2-3; TRBD1 matches at 10 bases. The V gene's germline CDR1 is SEHNR and CDR2 FQNEAQ (reference sequence). The V and J ends lost 5 bases and 2 bases, in that order; junction bases with no gene match: 7. The CDR3 runs to 16 residues. The CDR3 nucleotides are TGTGCCAGCAGCCGGGACAGGGGTCTTTTCACAGATACGCAGTATTTT. Encoded protein: CASSRDRGLFTDTQYF.

The V gene is TRBV15, the J gene TRBJ1-2, with 10 bases lining up with TRBD1. V gave up 2 bases and J gave up 2 bases; unmatched junction bases: 5. The CDR3 runs to 16 residues. The V gene's germline CDR1 is LNHNV and CDR2 YYDKDF (reference sequence). CDR3 sequence (DNA): TGTGCCACCAGCAGACGAGGACAGGGGGTGAACTATGGCTACACCTTC. Its protein is CATSRRGQGVNYGYTF.

The genes are TRBV9 and TRBJ2-5; D is ambiguous. The V end was cut by 0 bases, the J end by 5 bases, with 8 bases between. This CDR3 spans 13 amino acids. The germline gives CDR1 SGDLS, CDR2 YYNGEE. The CDR3 DNA is TGTGCCAGCAGCGTAGCCCGCACGGAGACCCAGTACTTC. Protein: CASSVARTETQYF.